This entry is about one TCR beta chain. Antigen specificity is unknown. Only in-frame clones appear in the TCRdb table, and some are missing; sequencing was by immunoSEQ multiplex PCR. The top ten hold 7.8% of the sample, which has roughly 65,000 clones, more than 70% seen once. The record originates from a study of T cell responses to AZD1222 COVID-19 vaccine. Broader study findings: Unmutated variant regions are reportedly the target of nearly half of TCRs that are spike-specific. Donors skewed white British and female; clonal diversity was possibly underestimated.

Germline V lookup: CDR1 LNHNV, CDR2 YYDKDF (reference sequence). The ends lost 3 bases at V and 4 bases at J; junction bases unmatched: 4. The CDR3 is made up of 15 amino acids. The starting material was peripheral blood, obtained on day 0 of AZD1222 vaccination. The clonotype originates from an adult in good health. The chain combines TRBV15 with TRBJ2-3, with 10 bases aligning to TRBD2. CDR3 coding DNA: TGTGCCACCAGCAGCGGAGGACTAGCGGCAGATACGCAGTATTTT. It codes for CATSSGGLAADTQYF.